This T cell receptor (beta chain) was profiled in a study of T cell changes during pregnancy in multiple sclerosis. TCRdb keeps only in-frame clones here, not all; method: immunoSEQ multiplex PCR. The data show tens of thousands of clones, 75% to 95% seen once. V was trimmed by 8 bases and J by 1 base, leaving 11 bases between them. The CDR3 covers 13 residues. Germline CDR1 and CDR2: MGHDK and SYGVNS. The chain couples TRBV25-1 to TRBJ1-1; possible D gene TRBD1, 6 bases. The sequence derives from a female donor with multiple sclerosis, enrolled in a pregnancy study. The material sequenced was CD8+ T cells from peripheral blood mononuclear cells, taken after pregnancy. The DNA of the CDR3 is TGTGCCAGCGATCAAGGGGGGAACACTGAAGCTTTCTTT. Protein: CASDQGGNTEAFF.